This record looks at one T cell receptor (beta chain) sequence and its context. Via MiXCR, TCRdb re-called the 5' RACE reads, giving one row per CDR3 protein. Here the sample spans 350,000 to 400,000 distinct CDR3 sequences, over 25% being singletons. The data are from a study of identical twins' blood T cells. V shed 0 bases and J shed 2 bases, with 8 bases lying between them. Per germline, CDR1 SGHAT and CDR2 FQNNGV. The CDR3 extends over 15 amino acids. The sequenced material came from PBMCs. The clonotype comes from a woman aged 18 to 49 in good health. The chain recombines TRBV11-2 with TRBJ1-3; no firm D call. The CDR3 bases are TGTGCCAGCAGCTTAGATTGGACTCCTGGAAACACCATATATTTT. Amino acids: CASSLDWTPGNTIYF.